This record concerns one T cell receptor (beta chain) sequence. This clonotype was recorded at least ten times. Its antigen remains unidentified. No clone much larger than this one lies a single base away; base qualities are absent. The library was prepared using 5' RACE. Instrument on record: NextSeq 500. In the TCR library protocol, unique molecular identifiers were attached to individual cDNA molecules to correct for PCR bias and sequencing error. Both TCR alpha and beta chains were sequenced, and tight co-correlation was observed between alpha and beta sequence abundances in each sample. Turning to the authors' computational methods: Decombinator V4 was used to annotate the V gene, J gene and CDR3 of the TCR sequences. Expanded TCRs were defined as changing significantly between any two time points under a Poisson model with p below 0.0001. Abundances of TCRs were expressed as counts per million after normalisation to the total number of TCRs sequenced in each sample. MAIT TCRs were defined by TRAV1-2 paired with TRAJ12, TRAJ20 or TRAJ33, and iNKT TCRs by TRAV10 paired with TRAJ18. VDJdb, accessed on 1 November 2021, was searched for TCRs annotated for CMV, EBV and SARS-CoV-2, and TCRs annotated for more than one antigen were excluded. Using fastp at Q25 and MiXCR, TCRdb reprocessed the public reads and kept productive beta chains. Rows merge per CDR3 protein into single entries with the most common DNA and genes. The V and J calls and clone size are TCRdb's, not the authors'. The sample yields roughly 100,000 distinct CDR3 sequences; around 12% were counted once. Roughly 6.2% of the sample is taken by the ten largest.

The data belong to a study of early T cells in non-severe SARS-CoV-2 infection (dated by TCRdb to 2020 to 2022). Concerning the study at large: Because TCR sequencing relied on bulk RNA taken from unsorted whole blood, pairing of alpha and beta chains was not possible.

V is cut by 4 bases and J by 10 bases, and the space between the germline ends is 16 bases. The CDR1 and CDR2 encoded by the germline V gene are SGHTA and FQGNSA. Spanning cysteine to phenylalanine, the CDR3 consists of 13 amino acids. The read is trimmed to its CDR3 DNA, 39 bases read in frame from base 1. The study was a case-control design nested within a healthcare worker cohort in London, UK, with weekly nasopharyngeal swab PCR tests and blood sampling. Healthcare workers were recruited between 23 and 31 March 2020, during the week of the UK lockdown, and were followed weekly for up to about 15 weeks. The investigation overall reported the following: VDJdb matching was skewed toward anti-spike CD8 responses and likely underestimated virus-specific expansions by missing private and CD4 specificities.

Source material: whole blood. This clonotype was sampled from an adult who was a healthcare worker with PCR-confirmed SARS-CoV-2 infection or an uninfected control (not recorded which). The chain was built from TRBV7-2 and TRBJ1-1; the D gene lacks a confident call. Here the CDR3 is given as CASSSKGRRLAFF. The bases are TGTGCCAGCAGCTCCAAGGGCCGTCGGTTAGCTTTCTTT.